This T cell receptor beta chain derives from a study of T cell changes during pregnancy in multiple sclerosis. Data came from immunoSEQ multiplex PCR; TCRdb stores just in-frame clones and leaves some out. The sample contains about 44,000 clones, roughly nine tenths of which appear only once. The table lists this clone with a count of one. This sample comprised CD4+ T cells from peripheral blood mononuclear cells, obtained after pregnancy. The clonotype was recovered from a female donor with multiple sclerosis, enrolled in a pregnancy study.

This CDR3 reads CASSFSRMNTEAFF. The DNA of the CDR3 is TGTGCCAGCAGTTTCTCGAGGATGAACACTGAAGCTTTCTTT. J is TRBJ1-1 and V is TRBV27, with no clear D. CDR1 is MNHEY, CDR2 SMNVEV, per germline (reference sequence). The length of the CDR3 is 14 residues. With 3 bases removed from V and 0 bases from J, the gap between germline ends came to 8 bases.